This TCR beta chain was sequenced in a study of blood T cell repertoires in COVID-19. Background on the study: From the United States, Italy and Spain came samples of acute and convalescent COVID-19. Sample material is recorded as cDNA or gDNA derived from T cells, B-cell-depleted T cells, or PBMCs.

Trimming cost V 7 bases and J 5 bases, with 11 bases left between them. Germline V gives CDR1 SEHNR, CDR2 FQNEAQ (reference sequence). This CDR3 is built from 13 residues. As handled by the study authors: Reference gene primers were amplified, and this amplification served to estimate nucleated cell counts. The repertoire was sequenced with immunoSEQ multiplex PCR; TCRdb's copy has only in-frame clones and lacks some. V and J calls and clone size are those listed in that table; D and trimming were worked out from the DNA. Of around 200,000 clones in the sample, roughly 86% were seen once. The sample taken for sequencing was peripheral blood. The J gene is TRBJ2-2, the V gene TRBV7-9; D ambiguous. The sequence was obtained from a man in his sixties or seventies with acute or convalescent COVID-19. The CDR3 nucleotides read TGTGCCAGCACCCCCATGAGTACCGGGGAGCTGTTTTTT. Translated, it gives CASTPMSTGELFF.